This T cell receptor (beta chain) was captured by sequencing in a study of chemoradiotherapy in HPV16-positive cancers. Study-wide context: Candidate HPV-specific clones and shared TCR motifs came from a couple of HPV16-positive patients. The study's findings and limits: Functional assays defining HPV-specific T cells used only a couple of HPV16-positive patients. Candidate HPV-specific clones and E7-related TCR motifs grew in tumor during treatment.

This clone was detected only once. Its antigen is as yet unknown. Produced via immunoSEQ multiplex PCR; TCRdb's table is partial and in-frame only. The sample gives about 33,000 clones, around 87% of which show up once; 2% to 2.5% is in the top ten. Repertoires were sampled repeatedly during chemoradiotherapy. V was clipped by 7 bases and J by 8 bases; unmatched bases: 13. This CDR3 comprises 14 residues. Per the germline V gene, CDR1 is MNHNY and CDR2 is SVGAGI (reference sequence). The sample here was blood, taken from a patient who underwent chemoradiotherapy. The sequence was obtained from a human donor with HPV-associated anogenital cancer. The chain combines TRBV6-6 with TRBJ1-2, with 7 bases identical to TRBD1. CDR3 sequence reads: CASTSGDRDPGYTF. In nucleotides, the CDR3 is TGTGCCAGCACCTCGGGAGACAGGGATCCCGGCTACACCTTC.